The sequence of this T cell receptor (beta chain) was determined in a study of early T cells in non-severe SARS-CoV-2 infection. The overall study: Sequencing used unsorted whole-blood bulk RNA, so chains lack pairing. The study, taken as a whole, reports: Anti-spike CD8 responses were favored by VDJdb matching, which missed private and CD4 specificities.

Attachment of unique molecular identifiers was made to individual cDNA molecules. Each CDR3 protein gets one entry after TCRdb re-called the 5' RACE reads with MiXCR. The sample yields roughly 30,000 distinct CDR3 sequences, 5.5% to 8% seen once. Germline-derived CDR1 and CDR2 are LGHNA and YSLEER. The CDR3 runs 15 residues. Germline trimming cut 1 base from V and 5 bases from J; bases unmatched to any gene: 6. This clonotype was observed a handful of times. Its antigen remains unidentified. V and J are TRBV4-3 and TRBJ2-7; TRBD1 agrees at 9 bases. Sequencing was done on a sample of whole blood. The clonotype originates from an adult who was a healthcare worker with PCR-confirmed SARS-CoV-2 infection or an uninfected control (not recorded which). In nucleotides, the CDR3 is TGCGCCAGCAGCCAAGCAAGGGACAGGGTCAACGAGCAGTACTTC. Translating it yields CASSQARDRVNEQYF.